This is a list of T cell receptor beta chains from one sample in a study of control samples from healthy donors and cancer patients. Produced via immunoSEQ multiplex PCR; TCRdb's table is partial and in-frame only. The table shows 150,000 or so clones, with about 94% occurring only once. Source material: PBMCs. Every receptor here comes from a man between 60 and 75 years old with colorectal cancer. CDR3s include the opening cysteine and the closing phenylalanine or tryptophan. Each record gives: V gene, D gene, clone size, J gene, CDR3 DNA, CDR3 protein. The D gene is left open where the match is weak. Rows may omit the clone size; those that give it use once, few, many or a size class.

>TRBV19|TRBD1|-|TRBJ1-4
TGTGCCAGTAGTGCGGACAGGGATAATGAAAAACTGTTTTTT
CASSADRDNEKLFF
>TRBV18|TRBD1|-|TRBJ2-2
TGTGCCAGCTCACCTATACAAGGGACAGGAACCGGGGAGCTGTTTTTT
CASSPIQGTGTGELFF
>TRBV7-9|-|-|TRBJ2-1
TGTGCCAGCAGCTTAGAGGACTGGGGGCGGTCCCCAATCAATGAGCAGTTCTTC
CASSLEDWGRSPINEQFF
>TRBV27|-|-|TRBJ2-5
TGTGCCAGCAGTCGGGCGGTCGAAGAGACCCAGTACTTC
CASSRAVEETQYF
>TRBV7-2|TRBD2|-|TRBJ2-5
TGTGCCAGCAGCTTAATGGCTAGCGGGGTGGGGGAGACCCAGTACTTC
CASSLMASGVGETQYF
>TRBV18|TRBD1|-|TRBJ2-3
TGTGCCAGCTCACCCCGGACAGGGGGCATAGATACGCAGTATTTT
CASSPRTGGIDTQYF
>TRBV10-3|-|once|TRBJ2-1
TGTGCCATCAGTGAGCTAGGCCCGGAGGGCAATGAGCAGTTCTTC
CAISELGPEGNEQFF
>TRBV6-5|-|-|TRBJ2-7
TGTGCCAGCAGTCCAGCGGACAAGACCTACGAGCAGTACTTC
CASSPADKTYEQYF
>TRBV30|-|-|TRBJ1-6
TGTGCCTGGGGGCAAACACACTCACCCCTCCACTTT
CAWGQTHSPLHF
>TRBV27|TRBD1|-|TRBJ1-2
TGTGCCAGCAGTTTGGGACAGGGAAGCCTCTATGGCTACACCTTC
CASSLGQGSLYGYTF
>TRBV19|-|-|TRBJ2-7
TGTGCCAGTAGTGATCGGACGGGGGTCTACGAGCAGTACTTC
CASSDRTGVYEQYF
>TRBV25-1|-|-|TRBJ2-3
TGTGCCAGCAGTGGGGGGACCGGGGCAGATACGCAGTATTTT
CASSGGTGADTQYF
>TRBV28|-|-|TRBJ2-7
TGTGCCAGCAGCTTTCTCCAGGGGCGCCAGAACGAGCAGTACTTC
CASSFLQGRQNEQYF
>TRBV19|-|-|TRBJ1-1
TGTGCCAGTAGTATCGGATCGGGTGGCAGGGCTAACACTGAAGCTTTCTTT
CASSIGSGGRANTEAFF
>TRBV6-6|-|-|TRBJ1-5
TGTGCCAGCAGTCCCGGGACATTTTATAGCAATCAGCCCCAGCATTTT
CASSPGTFYSNQPQHF
>TRBV7-7|TRBD2|-|TRBJ2-3
TGTGCCAGCAGCTTAATAGCGGGGGGGTCAACAGATACGCAGTATTTT
CASSLIAGGSTDTQYF
>TRBV29-1|TRBD2|-|TRBJ2-3
TGCAGCGTTAGGACTAGCGGGGCCATCACAGATACGCAGTATTTT
CSVRTSGAITDTQYF
>TRBV11-2|-|-|TRBJ2-7
TGTGCCAGCAGCTTTTTGGGGGGCTTTTACGAGCAGTACTTC
CASSFLGGFYEQYF
>TRBV6-5|TRBD2|-|TRBJ2-1
TGTGCCAGCAGTTACGTGGCGGGGGGCTATAATGAGCAGTTCTTC
CASSYVAGGYNEQFF
>TRBV2|-|-|TRBJ1-5
TGTGCCAGCTCTCGACAGAACAATCAGCCCCAGCATTTT
CASSRQNNQPQHF
>TRBV27|-|-|TRBJ2-6
TGTGCCAGCAGTCTGGGAACAGGGTCTGGGGCCAACGTCCTGACTTTC
CASSLGTGSGANVLTF
>TRBV2|TRBD1|-|TRBJ2-5
TGTGCCAGCAGGCACGACAGGGGGCGAGAGACCCAGTACTTC
CASRHDRGRETQYF
>TRBV5-5|-|-|TRBJ1-5
TGTGCCAGCAGCTTGGGGGTGACGGGCTCCCATCAGCCCCAGCATTTT
CASSLGVTGSHQPQHF
>TRBV2|-|-|TRBJ2-5
TGTGCCAGCAGTGAGGGAATCGGGGAGACCCAGTACTTC
CASSEGIGETQYF
>TRBV7-9|-|-|TRBJ1-2
TGTGCCAGCAGCTCATTGCAAGGCGGCTACACCTTC
CASSSLQGGYTF
>TRBV19|-|-|TRBJ1-1
TGTGCCAGTAGTATATTCGGGGAAGGGAACACTGAAGCTTTCTTT
CASSIFGEGNTEAFF
>TRBV5-6|-|-|TRBJ2-2
TGTGCCAGCAGCTCAGGGAGATTGAACACCGGGGAGCTGTTTTTT
CASSSGRLNTGELFF
>TRBV7-9|TRBD2|-|TRBJ2-7
TGTGCCAGCAGCTTGGGGCGGGGGGGCCACGAGCAGTACTTC
CASSLGRGGHEQYF
>TRBV4-2|TRBD1|-|TRBJ1-1
TGTGCCAGCAGCCAAGAGGAGGACAGGAGAACGGGAGCTTTCTTT
CASSQEEDRRTGAFF
>TRBV9|TRBD2|-|TRBJ2-5
TGTGCCAGCAGCGGGGGGACTAGCGGGAGTGAGACCCAGTACTTC
CASSGGTSGSETQYF
>TRBV5-1|-|-|TRBJ2-1
TGCGCCAGCAGCTCAATGAGGACGGCCCGGGGGCACAATGAGCAGTTCTTC
CASSSMRTARGHNEQFF
>TRBV7-9|TRBD1|-|TRBJ1-5
TGTGCCAGCAGCTCGACAGGGAATAGCAATCAGCCCCAGCATTTT
CASSSTGNSNQPQHF
>TRBV6-6|-|-|TRBJ2-2
TGTGCCAGCAGACCCGGACAGAACACCGGGGAGCTGTTTTTT
CASRPGQNTGELFF
>TRBV6-6|TRBD1|-|TRBJ1-3
TGTGCCAGCAGGGAACAGGGGGTCTCTGGAAACACCATATATTTT
CASREQGVSGNTIYF
>TRBV10-3|-|-|TRBJ2-2
TGTGCATTCCGGGTTGGCGGGGAGCTGTTTTTT
CAFRVGGELFF
>TRBV7-6|TRBD1|-|TRBJ1-1
TGTGCCAGCAGCTTACCCAATCAGGGGGGCACTGAAGCTTTCTTT
CASSLPNQGGTEAFF
>TRBV9|-|-|TRBJ2-2
TGTGCCAGCAGCGCCAGGGGTAGCGGCGGGGAGCTGTTTTTT
CASSARGSGGELFF